These 14 T cell receptor beta chains were sequenced from one sample in a study of sequential checkpoint blockade in melanoma. The treatment is: randomized to nivolumab then ipilimumab (arm A) or the reverse (arm B). Sequencing used immunoSEQ multiplex PCR; TCRdb keeps in-frame clones, though not all of them. The table shows 20,000 or so clones, with nearly 70% occurring only once. The sequencing here drew on CD8+ T cells sorted from blood (inferred from file names), taken from a patient given nivolumab and ipilimumab in sequence. The source of these receptors is a human donor with melanoma.

This clone was detected once. J is TRBJ2-1 and V is TRBV19; the D gene is possibly TRBD2 (6 bases). V was pared by 1 base and J by 3 bases, with 10 bases between. Germline V gene lookup returns CDR1 LNHDA and CDR2 SQIVND (reference sequence). The CDR3 contains 15 residues. The CDR3 reads CASSIGKGGYNEQFF. CDR3 coding DNA: TGTGCCAGTAGTATAGGTAAGGGAGGCTACAATGAGCAGTTCTTC.

The rearrangement joins TRBV19 to TRBJ2-3, with D perhaps matching TRBD2 (6 bases). Trimming stripped 3 bases from V and 5 bases from J, with 15 bases between. Germline CDR1 reads LNHDA; CDR2 reads SQIVND (reference sequence). This CDR3 has 15 amino acids. The CDR3 DNA sequence: TGTGCCAGTAGTATGGGAGGTTATTTGGGAGATACGCAGTATTTT. It codes for CASSMGGYLGDTQYF.

The V call is TRBV5-6, the J call TRBJ2-1, with a tentative D call TRBD1 (5 bases). V was clipped by 5 bases and J by 2 bases, with 14 bases between them. This CDR3 region has 15 residues. Germline lookup yields CDR1 SGHDT and CDR2 YYEEEE. The CDR3, as DNA: TGTGCCAGCAGTCCGACAGAGGTGGCCTACAATGAGCAGTTCTTC. Its translation: CASSPTEVAYNEQFF.

This clone was counted once. The CDR3 sequence is CASSQEWGYEQYV. The CDR3 DNA sequence: TGCGCCAGCAGCCAAGAGTGGGGCTACGAGCAGTACGTC. The V gene is TRBV4-1, the J gene TRBJ2-7; D remains ambiguous. Trimming stripped 0 bases from V and 3 bases from J, with 6 bases between. The CDR3 has 13 residues. From germline, CDR1 is MGHRA and CDR2 YSYEKL.

The chain has TRBV5-4 and TRBJ2-7; no clear D. V was cut by 4 bases and J by 3 bases, with 14 bases left in between. CDR3 length: 14 amino acids. CDR1 is SGHNT, CDR2 YYREEE, per germline (reference sequence). Here the CDR3 DNA reads TGTGCCAGCAGCCAGGATAATACGGTCTACGAGCAGTACTTC. Translation gives CASSQDNTVYEQYF.

The chain is built from TRBV2 and TRBJ2-3; 11 bases match TRBD2. The V segment lost 4 bases and the J segment 5 bases; nucleotides outside the gene matches: 11. Germline V gene data show CDR1 as SNHLY and CDR2 as FYNNEI. CDR3 length equals 17 residues. CDR3 sequence: CASSGGTSGVEGDTQYF. DNA for the CDR3: TGTGCCAGCAGTGGGGGGACTAGCGGTGTTGAGGGAGATACGCAGTATTTT.

The J gene is TRBJ1-1, the V gene TRBV5-4, with D unresolved. This CDR3 has 14 residues. CDR1 and CDR2 (germline): SGHNT, YYREEE (reference sequence). The ends were cut back, 0 bases at V and 1 base at J, with 7 bases in the middle. The CDR3 DNA sequence: TGTGCCAGCAGCTTGGCCGGAGGGAACACTGAAGCTTTCTTT. Its protein is CASSLAGGNTEAFF.

This clone was seen just once. The chain carries TRBV9 and TRBJ2-1, with D unclear. Germline V CDR1 and CDR2: SGDLS, YYNGEE. This CDR3 has 14 amino acids. Trimming took 3 bases from V and 0 from J, leaving 7 bases between them. The CDR3 loop is CASSGSSSYNEQFF. The CDR3 coding sequence is TGTGCCAGCAGCGGGTCGAGCTCCTACAATGAGCAGTTCTTC.

The genes are TRBV9 and TRBJ2-3, with TRBD1 as a possible D gene (5 bases). The germline V gene encodes CDR1 SGDLS and CDR2 YYNGEE. This CDR3 is built from 16 residues. Between the trimmed V and J ends, which lost 0 bases and 2 bases, there was a span of 13 bases. CDR3 DNA: TGTGCCAGCAGCGTAGAAAAGGGGTACCCCACAGATACGCAGTATTTT. It translates to CASSVEKGYPTDTQYF.

This clone has a handful of counts. The chain employs TRBV5-1 and TRBJ2-3, with 8 bases lining up with TRBD2. This CDR3 is built from 15 residues. The ends lost 1 base at V and 6 bases at J; junction bases unmatched: 7. Germline CDR1 SGHRS, CDR2 YFSETQ. The CDR3 loop is CASSLWASGPDTQYF. Written as DNA, the CDR3 is TGCGCCAGCAGCTTGTGGGCTAGCGGGCCTGATACGCAGTATTTT.

The chain has TRBV5-4 and TRBJ2-3; TRBD1 agrees at 8 bases. Unmatched junction bases numbered 8, after V lost 5 bases and J lost 3 bases. This CDR3 has 15 amino acids. CDR1 SGHNT and CDR2 YYREEE come from the germline V gene (reference sequence). The CDR3 DNA follows: TGTGCCAGCAGTCTACGACAGGGGTCAACAGATACGCAGTATTTT. Translation: CASSLRQGSTDTQYF.

The chain combines TRBV6-1 with TRBJ2-7; TRBD2 matches at 8 bases. The V gene's germline CDR1 is MNHNS and CDR2 SASEGT. The CDR3 length is 16 residues. J lost 6 bases, V lost 0 bases, and 10 bases had no gene match. This CDR3 is CASSEARRGALIEQYV. The CDR3 DNA sequence: TGTGCCAGCAGTGAAGCCCGGCGGGGGGCGTTGATCGAGCAGTACGTC.

This clone has just one count. The chain uses TRBV6-1 and TRBJ1-6; 8 positions agree with TRBD1. Germline assignment: CDR1 MNHNS and CDR2 SASEGT. The CDR3 totals 16 residues. V shed 1 base, J shed 7 bases, and the junction held 6 bases outside the gene matches. The CDR3 nucleotides are TGTGCCAGCAGTGAAGTTGGACAGGGCTCCAATTCACCCCTCCACTTT. Translating gives CASSEVGQGSNSPLHF.

In its sample, this clone ranks as medium-sized. The chain recombines TRBV5-6 with TRBJ1-2, with D possibly matching TRBD1 (6 bases). Looked up from germline, CDR1 is SGHDT and CDR2 is YYEEEE. With 3 bases removed from V and 9 bases from J, the gap between germline ends came to 21 bases. The CDR3 spans 15 residues. CDR3 coding DNA: TGTGCCAGCAGCTCCGATTTAATACAGGGTGGGAGCTACACCTTC. Amino acid sequence: CASSSDLIQGGSYTF.